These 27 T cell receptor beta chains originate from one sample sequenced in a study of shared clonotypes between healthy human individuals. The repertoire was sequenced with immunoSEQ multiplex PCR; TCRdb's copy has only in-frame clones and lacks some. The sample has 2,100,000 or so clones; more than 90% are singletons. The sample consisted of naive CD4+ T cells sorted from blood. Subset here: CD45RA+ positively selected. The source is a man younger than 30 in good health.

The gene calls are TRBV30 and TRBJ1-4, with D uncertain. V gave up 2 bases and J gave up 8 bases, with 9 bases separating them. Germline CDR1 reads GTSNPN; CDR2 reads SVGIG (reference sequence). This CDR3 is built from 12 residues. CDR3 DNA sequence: TGTGCCTGGAGTCTGGTAGGGGAAAAACTGTTTTTT. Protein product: CAWSLVGEKLFF. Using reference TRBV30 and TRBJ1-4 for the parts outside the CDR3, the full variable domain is SQTIHQWPATLVQPVGSPLSLECTVEGTSNPNLYWYRQAAGRGLQLLFYSVGIGQISSEVPQNLSASRPQDRQFILSSKKLLLSDSGFYLCAWSLVGEKLFFGSGTQLSVL.

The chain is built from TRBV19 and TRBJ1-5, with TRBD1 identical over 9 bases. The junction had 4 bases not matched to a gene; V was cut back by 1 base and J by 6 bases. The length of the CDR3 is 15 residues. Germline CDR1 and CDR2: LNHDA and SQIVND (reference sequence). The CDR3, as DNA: TGTGCCAGTAGTATAGCAGGACAGGGGTTTCAGCCCCAGCATTTT. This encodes CASSIAGQGFQPQHF.

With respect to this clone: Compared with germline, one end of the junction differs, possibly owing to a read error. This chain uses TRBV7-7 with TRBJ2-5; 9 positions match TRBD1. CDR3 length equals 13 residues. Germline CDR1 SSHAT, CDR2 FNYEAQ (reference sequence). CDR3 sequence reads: CASSSGQGETQYF. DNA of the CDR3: TGTGCTAGCAGCTCGGGACAGGGAGAGACCCAGTACTTC.

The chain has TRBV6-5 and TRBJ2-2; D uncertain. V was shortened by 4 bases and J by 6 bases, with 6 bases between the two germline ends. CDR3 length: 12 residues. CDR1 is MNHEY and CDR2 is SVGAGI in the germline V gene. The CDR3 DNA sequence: TGTGCCAGCAGTTTGTGGCCCGGGGAGCTGTTTTTT. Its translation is CASSLWPGELFF.

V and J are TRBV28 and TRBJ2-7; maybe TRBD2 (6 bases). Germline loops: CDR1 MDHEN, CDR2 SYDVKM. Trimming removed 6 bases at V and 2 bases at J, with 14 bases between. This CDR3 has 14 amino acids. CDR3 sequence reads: CASSPGVFAYEQYF. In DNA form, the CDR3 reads TGTGCCAGCAGCCCGGGGGTATTCGCCTACGAGCAGTACTTC.

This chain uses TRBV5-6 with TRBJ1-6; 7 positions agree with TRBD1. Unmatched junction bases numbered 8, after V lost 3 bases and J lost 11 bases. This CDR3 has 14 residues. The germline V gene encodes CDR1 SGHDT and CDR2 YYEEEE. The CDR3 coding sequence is TGTGCCAGCAGCTCACAGACAGGGCAGGCACCCCTCCACTTT. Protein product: CASSSQTGQAPLHF.

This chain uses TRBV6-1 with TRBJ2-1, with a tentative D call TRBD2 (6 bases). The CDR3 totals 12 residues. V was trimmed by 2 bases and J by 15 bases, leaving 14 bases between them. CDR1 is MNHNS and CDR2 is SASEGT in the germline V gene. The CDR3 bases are TGTGCCAGCAGTGAAACGAGACTAGAGTTGTTCTTC. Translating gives CASSETRLELFF.

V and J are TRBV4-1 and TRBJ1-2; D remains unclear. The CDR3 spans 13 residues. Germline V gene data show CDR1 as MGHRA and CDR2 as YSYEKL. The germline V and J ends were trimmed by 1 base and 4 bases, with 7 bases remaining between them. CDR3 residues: CASSQAFSYGYTF. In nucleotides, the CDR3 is TGCGCCAGCAGCCAAGCGTTCAGCTATGGCTACACCTTC.

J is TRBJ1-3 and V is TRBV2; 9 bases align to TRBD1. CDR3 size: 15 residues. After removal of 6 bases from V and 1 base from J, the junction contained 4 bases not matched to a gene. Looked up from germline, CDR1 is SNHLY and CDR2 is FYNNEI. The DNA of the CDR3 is TGTGCCAGCAGCATACAGGGGGCTTCTGGAAACACCATATATTTT. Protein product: CASSIQGASGNTIYF.

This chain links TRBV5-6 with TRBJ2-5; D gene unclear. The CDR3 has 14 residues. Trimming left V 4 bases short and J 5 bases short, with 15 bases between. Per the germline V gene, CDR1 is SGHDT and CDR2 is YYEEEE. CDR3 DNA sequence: TGTGCCAGCAGCGCCGTGCGAGCTTTGGAGACCCAGTACTTC. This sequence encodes CASSAVRALETQYF.

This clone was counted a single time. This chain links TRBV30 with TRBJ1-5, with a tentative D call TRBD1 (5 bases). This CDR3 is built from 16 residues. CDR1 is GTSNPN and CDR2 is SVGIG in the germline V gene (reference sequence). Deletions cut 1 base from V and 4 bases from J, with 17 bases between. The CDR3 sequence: CAWSGGHLIGNQPQHF. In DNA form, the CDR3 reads TGTGCCTGGAGTGGTGGACACCTAATTGGAAATCAGCCCCAGCATTTT.

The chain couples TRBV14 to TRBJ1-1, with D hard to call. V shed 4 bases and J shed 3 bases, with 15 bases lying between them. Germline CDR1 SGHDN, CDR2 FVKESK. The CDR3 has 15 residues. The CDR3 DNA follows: TGTGCCAGCAGCCTGCACCAGGCCATCGACACTGAAGCTTTCTTT. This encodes CASSLHQAIDTEAFF. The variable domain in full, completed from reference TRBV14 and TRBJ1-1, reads EAGVTQFPSHSVIEKGQTVTLRCDPISGHDNLYWYRRVMGKEIKFLLHFVKESKQDESGMPNNRFLAERTGGTYSTLKVQPAELEDSGVYFCASSLHQAIDTEAFFGQGTRLTVV.

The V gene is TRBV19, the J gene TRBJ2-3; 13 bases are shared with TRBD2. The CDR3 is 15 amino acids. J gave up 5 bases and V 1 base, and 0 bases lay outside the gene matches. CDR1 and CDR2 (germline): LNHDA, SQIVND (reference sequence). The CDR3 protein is CASSIGTSGRDTQYF. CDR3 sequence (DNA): TGTGCCAGTAGTATAGGGACTAGCGGGAGAGATACGCAGTATTTT.

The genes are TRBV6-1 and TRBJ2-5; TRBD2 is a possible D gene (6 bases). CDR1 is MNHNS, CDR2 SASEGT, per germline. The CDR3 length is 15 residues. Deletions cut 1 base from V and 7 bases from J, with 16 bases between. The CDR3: CASSEVRQRVGTQYF. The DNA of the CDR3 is TGTGCCAGCAGTGAAGTCCGGCAGCGGGTAGGGACCCAGTACTTC.

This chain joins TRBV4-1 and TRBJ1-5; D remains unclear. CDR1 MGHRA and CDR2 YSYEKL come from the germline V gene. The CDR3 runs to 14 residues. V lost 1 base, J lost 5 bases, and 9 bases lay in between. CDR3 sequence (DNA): TGCGCCAGCAGCCAAGGTTGGGTCGATCAGCCCCAGCATTTT. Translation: CASSQGWVDQPQHF.

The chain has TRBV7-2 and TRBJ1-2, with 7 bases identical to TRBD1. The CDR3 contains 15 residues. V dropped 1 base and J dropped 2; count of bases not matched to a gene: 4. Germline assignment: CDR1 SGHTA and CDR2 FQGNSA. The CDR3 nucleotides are TGTGCCAGCAGCTTAGTCGCGGACAGGAACTATGGCTACACCTTC. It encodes CASSLVADRNYGYTF.

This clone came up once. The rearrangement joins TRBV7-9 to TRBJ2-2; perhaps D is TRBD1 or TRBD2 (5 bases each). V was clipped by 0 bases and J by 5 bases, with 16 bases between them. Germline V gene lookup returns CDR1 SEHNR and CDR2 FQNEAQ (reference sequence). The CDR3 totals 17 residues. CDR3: CASSLALSGRGTGELFF. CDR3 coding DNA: TGTGCCAGCAGCTTAGCCTTGTCGGGACGAGGGACCGGGGAGCTGTTTTTT.

CDR3 bases: TGTGCCAGCAGCCCACCGGGACAGGGGGCGTCGGAGACCCAGTACTTC. It encodes CASSPPGQGASETQYF. This chain connects TRBV5-4 to TRBJ2-5, with TRBD1 identical over 12 bases. The V and J ends lost 4 bases and 5 bases, in that order; junction bases with no gene match: 9. This CDR3 region has 16 residues. Per germline, CDR1 SGHNT and CDR2 YYREEE (reference sequence). The entire variable domain, with the rest obtained from reference TRBV5-4 and TRBJ2-5, is as follows: ETGVTQSPTHLIKTRGQQVTLRCSSQSGHNTVSWYQQALGQGPQFIFQYYREEENGRGNFPPRFSGLQFPNYSSELNVNALELDDSALYLCASSPPGQGASETQYFGPGTRLLVL.

CDR3 in amino acids: CASSLAPPGSYEQYF. CDR3 coding DNA: TGTGCCAGCAGCTTGGCTCCCCCGGGGTCCTACGAGCAGTACTTC. V and J are TRBV5-4 and TRBJ2-7; a possible D gene is TRBD2 (5 bases). V dropped 0 bases and J dropped 1 base, with 11 bases sitting between them. The CDR3 runs 15 residues. Looked up from germline, CDR1 is SGHNT and CDR2 is YYREEE (reference sequence).

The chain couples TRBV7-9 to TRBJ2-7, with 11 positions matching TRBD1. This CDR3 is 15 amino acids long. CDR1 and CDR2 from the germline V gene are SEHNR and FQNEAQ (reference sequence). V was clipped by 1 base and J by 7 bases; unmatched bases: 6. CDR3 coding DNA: TGTGCCAGCAGCTTAGGGGACAGGGGGGCGATGGAGCAGTACTTC. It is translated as CASSLGDRGAMEQYF.

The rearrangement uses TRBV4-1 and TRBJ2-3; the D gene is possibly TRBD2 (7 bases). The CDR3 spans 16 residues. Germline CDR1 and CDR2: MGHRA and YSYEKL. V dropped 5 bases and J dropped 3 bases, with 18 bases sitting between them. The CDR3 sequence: CASSLGGGRGTDTQYF. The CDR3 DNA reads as TGCGCCAGCAGCTTAGGGGGGGGGCGAGGGACAGATACGCAGTATTTT.

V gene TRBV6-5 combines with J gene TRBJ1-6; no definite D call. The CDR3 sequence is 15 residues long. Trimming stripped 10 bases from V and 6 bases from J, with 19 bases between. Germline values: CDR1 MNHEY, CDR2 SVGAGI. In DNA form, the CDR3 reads TGTGCCACCACCCCCGCGCCGGGATCTAATTCACCCCTCCACTTT. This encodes CATTPAPGSNSPLHF.

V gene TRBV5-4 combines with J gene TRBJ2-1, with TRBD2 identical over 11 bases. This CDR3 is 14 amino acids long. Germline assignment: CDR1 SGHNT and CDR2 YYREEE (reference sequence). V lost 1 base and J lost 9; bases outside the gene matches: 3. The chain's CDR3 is CASSLSLAGGEQFF. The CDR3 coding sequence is TGTGCCAGCAGCTTGAGTCTAGCGGGAGGTGAGCAGTTCTTC.

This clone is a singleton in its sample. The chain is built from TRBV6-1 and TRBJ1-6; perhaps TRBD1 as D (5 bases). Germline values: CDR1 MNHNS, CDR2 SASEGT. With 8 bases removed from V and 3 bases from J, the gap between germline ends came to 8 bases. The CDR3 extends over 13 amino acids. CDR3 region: CASHDSYNSPLHF. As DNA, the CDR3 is TGTGCCAGCCACGACAGCTATAATTCACCCCTCCACTTT.

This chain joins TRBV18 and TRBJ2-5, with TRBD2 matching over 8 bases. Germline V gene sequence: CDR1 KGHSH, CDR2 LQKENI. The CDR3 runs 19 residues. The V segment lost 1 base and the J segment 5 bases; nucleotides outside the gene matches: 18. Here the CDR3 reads CASSPLPASGRTPAETQYF. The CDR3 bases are TGTGCCAGCTCACCACTTCCCGCGAGCGGGAGAACTCCCGCGGAGACCCAGTACTTC.

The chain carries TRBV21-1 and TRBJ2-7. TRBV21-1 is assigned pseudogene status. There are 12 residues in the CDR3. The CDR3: CASSSSYYEQYF. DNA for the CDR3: TGTGCCAGCAGCAGCAGCTACTACGAGCAGTACTTC.

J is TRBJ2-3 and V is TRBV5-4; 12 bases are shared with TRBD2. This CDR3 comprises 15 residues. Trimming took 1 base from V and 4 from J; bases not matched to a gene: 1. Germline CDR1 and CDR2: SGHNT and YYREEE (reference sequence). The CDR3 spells CASSLTSGGSDTQYF. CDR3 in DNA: TGTGCCAGCAGCTTGACTAGCGGGGGGTCAGATACGCAGTATTTT.